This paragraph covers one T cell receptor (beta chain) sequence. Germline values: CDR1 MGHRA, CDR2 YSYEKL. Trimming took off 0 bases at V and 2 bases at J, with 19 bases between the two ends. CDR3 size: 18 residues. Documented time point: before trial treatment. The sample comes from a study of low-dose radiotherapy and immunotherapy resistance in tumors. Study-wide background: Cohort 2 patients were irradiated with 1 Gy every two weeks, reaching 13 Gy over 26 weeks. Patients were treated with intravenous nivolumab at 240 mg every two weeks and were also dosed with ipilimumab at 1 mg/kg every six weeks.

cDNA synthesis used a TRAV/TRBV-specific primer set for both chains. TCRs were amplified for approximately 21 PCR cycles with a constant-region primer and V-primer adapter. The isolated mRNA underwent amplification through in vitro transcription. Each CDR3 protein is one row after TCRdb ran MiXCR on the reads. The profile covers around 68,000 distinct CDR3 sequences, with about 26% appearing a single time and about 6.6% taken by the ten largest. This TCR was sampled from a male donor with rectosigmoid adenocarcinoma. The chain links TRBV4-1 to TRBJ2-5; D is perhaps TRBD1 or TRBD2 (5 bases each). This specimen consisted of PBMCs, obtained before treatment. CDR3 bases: TGCGCCAGCAGCCAAGATTACACAGGCCGGGGTATACAAGAGACCCAGTACTTC. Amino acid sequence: CASSQDYTGRGIQETQYF.